A selection of T cell receptor beta chains follows, all from one sample in a study of blood T cells in healthy people across ages. MiXCR, run by TCRdb on the 5' RACE reads, gives a single entry per CDR3 protein. The sample records over 700,000 distinct CDR3 sequences, about 53% being singletons. The specimen was blood. The source of these receptors is an elderly man in good health. The CDR3 runs from the conserved cysteine through the conserved F or W. Fields, in order: J gene, D gene, V gene, clone size, CDR3 DNA, CDR3 protein. D genes are given only for firm matches. Clone size is not always given. Where it is, it says once, few, many or a class for expanded clones.

>TRBJ2-7|-|TRBV18|-
TGTGCCAGCTCACCCCAGGTAGGTGCGAGCTACGAGCAGTACTTC
CASSPQVGASYEQYF
>TRBJ2-7|TRBD2|TRBV10-3|-
TGTGCCATCAGTGGGGGACTAGCGGCCTACGAGCAGTACTTC
CAISGGLAAYEQYF
>TRBJ2-7|TRBD2|TRBV5-1|-
TGCGCCAGCAGCCCACGGACTAGCGGAACCTCCTACGAGCAGTACTTC
CASSPRTSGTSYEQYF
>TRBJ2-4|-|TRBV20-1|-
TGCAGTGCTAGAAGTCTAGTCGAGGGCAAAAACATTCAGTACTTC
CSARSLVEGKNIQYF
>TRBJ1-2|-|TRBV5-1|-
TGCGCCAGCAGCTTGGACCAACACGGCTACACCTTC
CASSLDQHGYTF
>TRBJ2-7|TRBD1|TRBV5-1|few
TGCGCCAGCAGCTTGGCTTGGGACAGCTCCTACGAGCAGTACTTC
CASSLAWDSSYEQYF
>TRBJ2-1|-|TRBV7-3|-
TGTGCCAGCAACTTAAGTTATCGATCAGATGAGCAGTTCTTC
CASNLSYRSDEQFF
>TRBJ2-7|TRBD2|TRBV18|-
TGTGCCAGCTCACCCCTGGGAGGGGAGGGCGAGCAGTACTTC
CASSPLGGEGEQYF
>TRBJ1-4|-|TRBV2|few
TGTGCCAGCAGTGAACTGGGACGACTGTTTTTT
CASSELGRLFF
>TRBJ2-7|-|TRBV4-2|-
TGTGCCAGCAGCCAAGAAAGTCGGGGCTACGAGCAGTACTTC
CASSQESRGYEQYF
>TRBJ2-3|-|TRBV20-1|few
TGCAGTGCTAGCCCGGGACTCCTGAGAGATACGCAGTATTTT
CSASPGLLRDTQYF
>TRBJ2-3|TRBD2|TRBV29-1|-
TGCAGCGTGTCGGGACTAGCGGGAGTCAGATACGCGTATTTT
CSVSGLAGVRYAYF
>TRBJ2-4|-|TRBV12-3/TRBV12-4|few
TGTGCCAGCAGTTTAACTTTAGGCAACATTCAGTACTTC
CASSLTLGNIQYF
>TRBJ2-7|TRBD2|TRBV4-1|-
TGCGCCAGCAGCCAAGATCTGAGCGTGTCTAGCGGGGGAACCTACGAGCAGTACTTC
CASSQDLSVSSGGTYEQYF
>TRBJ2-1|TRBD2|TRBV29-1|-
TGCAGCGTTGCGGGAGGGTCCCGCGAGCAGTTCTTC
CSVAGGSREQFF
>TRBJ2-7|TRBD2|TRBV15|-
TGTGCCACCAGCGGATCTCCGGGGCGCGGGAGCTCCTACGAGCAGTACTTC
CATSGSPGRGSSYEQYF
>TRBJ2-5|-|TRBV2|-
TGTGCCAGTTCTGAACAGGGCTTCCAAGAGACCCAGTACTTC
CASSEQGFQETQYF
>TRBJ2-3|TRBD2|TRBV2|-
TGTGCCAGCAGTGAAAGGGGACACGGACTAGCGGGAGTTCCAGATACGCAGTATTTT
CASSERGHGLAGVPDTQYF
>TRBJ2-4|-|TRBV11-2|-
TGTGCCAGCAGCTTAGTGCGCGCAGGGTCAGCCAAAAACATTCAGTACTTC
CASSLVRAGSAKNIQYF
>TRBJ2-1|TRBD2|TRBV7-2|-
TGTGCCAGCAGCAGAGGGACTAGCTGGAATGAGCAGTTCTTC
CASSRGTSWNEQFF
>TRBJ2-7|TRBD2|TRBV12-3/TRBV12-4|many
TGTGCCAGCAGCCGACTAGCGGGAGGGCCCTACGAGCAGTACTTC
CASSRLAGGPYEQYF
>TRBJ2-7|TRBD2|TRBV6-6|-
TGTGCCAGCAGTTCGGGACTAGTCAGCGAGCAGTACTTC
CASSSGLVSEQYF
>TRBJ2-7|-|TRBV28|once
TGTGCCAGCAGTTCCCCTTCCTCAGTGGATAGATGGTACGAGCAGTACTTC
CASSSPSSVDRWYEQYF
>TRBJ1-5|TRBD1|TRBV12-3/TRBV12-4|-
TGTGCCAGCAGTTTAACCGCTGACAGGGTCCAGCCCCAGCATTTT
CASSLTADRVQPQHF
>TRBJ2-7|TRBD2|TRBV3-1|few
TGTGCCAGCAGCCAAGATGCTTATAGCGGGACATACGAGCAGTACTTC
CASSQDAYSGTYEQYF
>TRBJ1-6|TRBD1|TRBV12-3/TRBV12-4|-
TGTGCCAGCAGCGCGACAGGGGCAAATTCACCCCTCCACTTT
CASSATGANSPLHF